The T cell receptor beta chain under discussion was sequenced for a study of blood T cell repertoires in COVID-19. Looking at the study overall: Sites across the United States, Italy and Spain contributed samples from acute and convalescent COVID-19. Sources were T cells, B-cell-depleted T cells, or PBMCs; the material itself was cDNA or gDNA.

Authors' processing steps: Reference gene primers were amplified, and this amplification served to estimate nucleated cell counts. Measured with immunoSEQ multiplex PCR; TCRdb has only the in-frame clones, and not every one. V, J and clone size are taken as reported in that table, and D and trimming were inferred from the DNA itself. Of about 670,000 clones in the sample, around 89% were seen once. Germline V lookup: CDR1 MNHEY, CDR2 SVGAGI. This CDR3 contains 14 residues. The germline V and J ends were trimmed by 10 bases and 0 bases, with 16 bases remaining between them. This chain connects TRBV6-5 to TRBJ2-7; TRBD1 might be the D (6 bases). This clonotype was sampled from a woman under 30 with acute or convalescent COVID-19. The source material was peripheral blood. CDR3 loop: CAIPQGTSSYEQYF. DNA for the CDR3: TGTGCCATTCCGCAAGGGACAAGCTCCTACGAGCAGTACTTC.